This TCR beta chain is drawn from a study of post-analysis software for immune sequencing data (dated by TCRdb to 2014 to 2015). Concerning the study at large: Disease courses on record covered relapsing-remitting, secondary progressive and progressive-relapsing multiple sclerosis, though some patients had no subtype annotation. The multiple sclerosis patient repertoires were compared with more than 10 previously published healthy control repertoires from donors aged about 6 to 25 years. A subset of samples was prepared in parallel using single-end sample barcoding, then pooled and co-amplified after Illumina adapter ligation. Here is what the overall study found, with its caveats: The multiple sclerosis patient group was slightly younger than the control group. Normalized Chao1 diversity was significantly lower in multiple sclerosis patients than controls, suggesting substantial peripheral T-cell clonal expansion. Direct clustering with F measure revealed strong co-clustering of samples prepared in the same batch, which led to a batch-effect correction.

Notes on this clonotype: Its cognate antigen has yet to be identified. Per-base qualities were not stored, and no clone one base away is much larger.

TCR beta repertoires were profiled from peripheral blood of 13 young patients with multiple sclerosis to demonstrate the VDJtools post-analysis software. The patients with multiple sclerosis were children and adolescents between roughly 6 and 17 years of age. Library preparation was by PCR. TCRdb shows the sequencer as Illumina HiSeq 2500. To reduce PCR and sequencing biases, unique molecular identifiers were built into the TCR beta cDNA libraries. Some 500,000 cDNA molecules were obtained for every 1 to 10 million input T cells, so each molecule roughly corresponded to one T cell. The patient libraries were prepared and sequenced using the same protocol as the earlier healthy control dataset. Within a given batch, samples were prepared together, multiplexed and sequenced on the same HiSeq lane. The study's own analysis went as follows. Raw barcoded reads were processed with MIGEC, and single-read molecular identifier groups were discarded before consensus assembly and CDR3 extraction. VDJtools was used for post-analysis of the clonotype tables, and diversity was normalized by down-sampling every dataset to the size of the smallest sample. In repertoire overlap clustering, CDR3 amino acid sequences, but not nucleotide sequences, were matched to correct batch-related cross-sample contamination. The raw public data were reprocessed by TCRdb itself: fastp quality trimming at Q25, MiXCR clonotype calling, in-frame beta chains only. Entries that share a CDR3 protein sequence are merged under the most common genes and DNA. The V and J calls follow TCRdb's processing rather than the paper's. This sample gives hundreds of thousands of distinct CDR3 sequences in total; roughly three fifths of them show up just once. About 11% of the sample lies in the top ten.

Source material: blood. This receptor was obtained from a girl aged 2 to 9 with multiple sclerosis.

The nucleotides are TGTGCCAGCAGCCGTATCTCGTACACAGATACGCAGTATTTT. Its product reads: CASSRISYTDTQYF. The chain joins TRBV12-3 or TRBV12-4 to TRBJ2-3; too little of a D gene remains to name it. Spanning cysteine to phenylalanine, the CDR3 consists of 14 amino acids. Only the CDR3 region is kept as DNA, spanning 42 bases read in frame from base 1. V was cut back by 6 bases and J by 2 bases, leaving a gap of 12 bases between them.